The 3 T cell receptor beta chains listed next were all sequenced from one sample in a study of T cell responses to AZD1222 COVID-19 vaccine. This table comes from immunoSEQ multiplex PCR, and its TCRdb copy is limited to in-frame clones, with some not included. Here the sample spans about 160,000 clones, 92% being singletons. The sample consisted of peripheral blood, taken on day 0 of MenACWY control vaccination. The receptors were sampled from an adult in good health.

The V gene is TRBV7-2, the J gene TRBJ2-3; 8 nucleotides line up with TRBD2. The CDR3 spans 14 residues. Germline CDR1 is SGHTA and CDR2 is FQGNSA. Germline trimming cut 3 bases from V and 3 bases from J; bases unmatched to any gene: 2. The CDR3 protein is CASSLGGRTDTQYF. Here the CDR3 DNA reads TGTGCCAGCAGCTTGGGCGGGAGGACAGATACGCAGTATTTT.

This clone occurred once. V is TRBV11-2 and J is TRBJ2-7; perhaps TRBD1 as D (5 bases). The germline CDR1 and CDR2 sequences are SGHAT and FQNNGV. The V end lost 1 base, the J end lost 2 bases, and 12 bases lay between the germline ends. CDR3 length: 15 amino acids. The CDR3 DNA reads as TGTGCCAGCAGCTTAGCATTAGGACACCCCTACGAGCAGTACTTC. This gives the protein CASSLALGHPYEQYF.

V usage is TRBV3-1 (or the pseudogene TRBV3-2) and J usage is TRBJ2-5; D unresolved. V was cut by 5 bases and J by 5 bases, with 3 bases left in between. CDR1 and CDR2 (germline): LGHDT, YNNKEL (reference sequence). The CDR3 contains 10 residues. The CDR3 reads CASSGETQYF. Here the CDR3 DNA reads TGTGCCAGCAGCGGCGAGACCCAGTACTTC.